A selection of T cell receptor beta chains follows, all from one sample in a study of human T cells and chemical hapten exposure. TCRdb reprocessed the RACE reads via MiXCR and lists one record per CDR3 protein. The sample yields some 96,000 distinct CDR3 sequences, 27% seen once. This specimen consisted of whole blood, obtained in connection with sensitization to the hapten diphenylcyclopropenone (DPC). The receptors here all came from a man aged 35-49 years with alopecia areata. Some clones in this sample may be carry-over from other donors' samples. Each CDR3 is given with its conserved first and last residue. Fields, in order: V gene, CDR3 protein.

V: TRBV30
CDR3: CAWRDRTGNQPQHF

V: TRBV18
CDR3: CASSADREPQPQHF

V: TRBV18
CDR3: CASSNAGTGSTSGNTIYF

V: TRBV12-3/TRBV12-4
CDR3: CASSLALGVSNQPQHF

V: TRBV30
CDR3: CAWRVQANSPLHF

V: TRBV23-1
CDR3: CASSQSVAGSTDTQYF

V: TRBV20-1
CDR3: CSARIRDRGYGEQYF

V: TRBV6-5
CDR3: CASTGPAGSPLHF

V: TRBV4-2
CDR3: CASSQDSLAGGDEQFF

V: TRBV7-2
CDR3: CASSLSQSTDTQYF

V: TRBV29-1
CDR3: CSVVTSRDTQYF

V: TRBV20-1
CDR3: CSAREWGNEQYF

V: TRBV2
CDR3: CASSVGAGANVLTF

V: TRBV20-1
CDR3: CSASRTASTDTQYF

V: TRBV20-1
CDR3: CSALFLAGGPDEQFF

V: TRBV7-2
CDR3: CASSLESHLEAFF

V: TRBV18
CDR3: CASSPQGQISGANVLTF

V: TRBV28
CDR3: CASSLMEETQYF

V: TRBV2
CDR3: CASSGQGNTEAFF

V: TRBV20-1
CDR3: CSASTSSEQFF

V: TRBV6-5
CDR3: CASSYRTVLGTEAFF

V: TRBV27
CDR3: CASSSQGASTDTQYF

V: TRBV2
CDR3: CASRGLAGAGELFF

V: TRBV12-3/TRBV12-4
CDR3: CATSRAVGNEQFF